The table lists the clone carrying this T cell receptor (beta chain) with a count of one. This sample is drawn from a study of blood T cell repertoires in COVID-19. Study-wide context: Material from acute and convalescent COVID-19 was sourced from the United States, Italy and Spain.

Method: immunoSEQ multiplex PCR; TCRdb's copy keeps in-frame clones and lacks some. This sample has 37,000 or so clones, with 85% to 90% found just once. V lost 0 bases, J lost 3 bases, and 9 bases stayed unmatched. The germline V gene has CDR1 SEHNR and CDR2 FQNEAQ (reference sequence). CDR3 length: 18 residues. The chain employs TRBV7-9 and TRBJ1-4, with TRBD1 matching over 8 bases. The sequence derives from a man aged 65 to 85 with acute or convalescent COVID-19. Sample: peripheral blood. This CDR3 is CASSLALETGASNEKLFF. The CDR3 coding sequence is TGTGCCAGCAGCTTAGCGCTTGAGACAGGGGCTTCTAATGAAAAACTGTTTTTT.